In its sample, the clone carrying this T cell receptor beta chain was seen a few times. Its antigen is unknown. The sample comes from a study of T-cell memory formation after mild COVID-19. Turning to the study itself: TCR clustering was largely donor specific. Broader study findings: CD4/CD8 balance held among clones contracting day 15 to 85, and later expanders leaned CD4+. A subset of responding clones appeared in pre-infection memory, suggesting cross-reactive memory joined. Researchers report contracting CD4+ clones mostly in CM and EM, with CD8+ clones in EMRA.

Each CDR3 protein is one row after TCRdb ran MiXCR on the 5' RACE reads. Of 130,000 to 150,000 distinct CDR3 sequences in the sample, under 25% were seen once. Germline V gives CDR1 DFQATT, CDR2 SNEGSKA (reference sequence). The CDR3 runs 15 residues. Between the trimmed V and J ends, which lost 6 bases and 2 bases, there was a span of 19 bases. This sequence originates from an adult woman who had mild COVID-19 (a few samples of this study predate the infection). Cell type and time point are not known. V and J are TRBV20-1 and TRBJ2-5; perhaps TRBD2 as D (5 bases). The sequencing input was PBMCs or a T cell subset sorted from them (not recorded which). The CDR3 sequence is CSALPLVARQETQYF. CDR3 nucleotide sequence: TGCAGTGCCCTCCCCCTGGTAGCGCGACAAGAGACCCAGTACTTC.